This TCR beta chain was sequenced in a study of identical twins listed by TCRdb under 2016. About the full investigation: To test whether fetal clonotypes persist, the study used deep sequencing on TCR alpha and beta repertoires from monozygotic twins, unrelated adults of various ages, and cord blood. To rule out contamination, replicate twin experiments were performed at different times with different library preparation protocols. Results and caveats for the whole study, not just this receptor: Invariant T cells such as MAIT and iNKT could partly confound zero-insertion analyses, although diverse VJ usage argued against such confounding for most clonotypes. Fewer insertions were carried by abundant cord blood beta clonotypes, a similar but weaker trend appeared in young adult naive repertoires, and no such trend appeared in memory repertoires. Because the same donors could not be followed over many years, the conclusions relied on cross-sectional statistical analysis. A weaker excess of twin sharing was found in beta out-of-frame sequences because the signal-to-noise ratio was lowered by fewer shared sequences. Out-of-frame TCR alpha sequences shared between twins showed an excess of low generation-probability sequences compared with coincidental sharing between unrelated individuals. Out-of-frame TCR alpha sharing in monozygotic twins was systematically underestimated by recombination models, whereas sharing between unrelated individuals was in agreement with the recombination models.

This clonotype was detected only a few times. Its binding antigen is unknown. The sample holds no much larger clone one base away, and base qualities are not on file. V is pruned by 8 bases and J by 6 bases, leaving 14 bases of the junction without a gene match. The CDR3 goes from the cysteine to the phenylalanine over 15 residues. Only the CDR3 DNA stays, 45 bases, in frame from base 1. Per the germline V gene, MDHEN is the CDR1 and SYDVKM is the CDR2. Only healthy Caucasian donors were included. Three pairs of female monozygotic twins, all aged roughly 18 to 29 years, were included in the twin cohort. Peripheral blood mononuclear cells were the source from which RNA for the TCR libraries was isolated. The library came from 5' RACE. Data came from an Illumina HiSeq 2000. A universal primer binding site was added through template switching, and the final cDNA carried a unique molecular identifier so that TCR cDNA molecules could be counted accurately. Specific primers in the conserved constant-segment region were used to synthesize first-strand cDNA for the TCR alpha and beta chains. To control for contamination, every cDNA library carried two barcodes: a SMART-Mk sample barcode plus Illumina barcodes. TruSeq adapter sequences along with Illumina sample barcodes were introduced in two successive PCR steps. Sequencing of the TCR alpha and beta cDNA libraries was done on the Illumina HiSeq platform using custom primers. The study's own analysis went as follows. Unique molecular identifiers were extracted from raw reads with MiGEC, and CDR3 positions were determined with MiXCR. Recombination models were inferred per individual with the repgenHMM and IGoR tools using an EM algorithm. Shared clonotypes were analyzed with the tcR package in R, and sharing was normalized by the product of cloneset sizes. Out-of-frame nonproductive sequences were analyzed to study raw recombination free of thymic and clonal selection effects. The public reads were quality trimmed at Q25 with fastp and then assembled into clones with MiXCR by TCRdb, keeping productive beta chains. Each CDR3 protein gets just one entry, which takes the most common genes and DNA from the rows behind it. TCRdb, not the original authors, processed these V and J calls. For this sample there are 570,000 or so distinct CDR3 sequences; 9.5% to 10% appear just once. The ten largest clones take up around 3% of the sample.

Separately, the same data were catalogued under a study of yellow fever vaccine responses in identical twins. The other study reports the following: The authors reported that the T cell response to vaccination in identical twins appeared partly convergent and partly personalized. The study precisely tracked vaccine-responding T cell clones in identical twins.

The rearrangement combines TRBV28 with TRBJ2-7; TRBD1 matches 9 bases in the middle. The sequenced sample was PBMCs. This receptor was obtained from a woman under 30 in good health. The CDR3 reads as follows: CASPPGTGSLGEQYF. The sequenced DNA: TGTGCCAGCCCCCCCGGGACAGGGTCCCTAGGCGAGCAGTACTTC.